The 12 T cell receptor beta chains listed next were all sequenced from one sample in a study of blood T cell repertoires in COVID-19. The method was immunoSEQ multiplex PCR; TCRdb's version includes in-frame clones alone and lacks a portion of them. This table holds some 100,000 clones, more than 65% found once. The specimen sequenced was peripheral blood. Source of these receptors: a woman of 80 years or more with active or convalescent COVID-19.

The chain uses TRBV3-1 (or the pseudogene TRBV3-2) and TRBJ2-2; 10 positions agree with TRBD2. In germline, CDR1 is LGHDT, CDR2 YNNKEL (reference sequence). The CDR3 loop spans 15 amino acids. J lost 1 base, V lost 4 bases, and 0 bases had no gene match. DNA for the CDR3: TGTGCCAGCAGCCGGACTAGCGGGAACACCGGGGAGCTGTTTTTT. This translates into CASSRTSGNTGELFF.

This clone has just a few counts. This chain links TRBV2 with TRBJ1-1; no clear D. Germline CDR1 is SNHLY and CDR2 is FYNNEI. This CDR3 spans 13 amino acids. With 6 bases removed from V and 2 bases from J, the gap between germline ends came to 10 bases. Here the CDR3 reads CASRYRVNTEAFF. In DNA form, the CDR3 reads TGTGCCAGCAGGTATCGGGTAAACACTGAAGCTTTCTTT. Complete variable domain (other parts from reference TRBV2 and TRBJ1-1): EPEVTQTPSHQVTQMGQEVILRCVPISNHLYFYWYRQILGQKVEFLVSFYNNEISEKSEIFDDQFSVERPDGSNFTLKIRSTKLEDSAMYFCASRYRVNTEAFFGQGTRLTVV.

The chain recombines TRBV6-5 with TRBJ2-5; D is undetermined. This CDR3 is built from 11 residues. Between the trimmed V and J ends, which lost 6 bases and 10 bases, there was a span of 12 bases. The germline V gene has CDR1 MNHEY and CDR2 SVGAGI. DNA of the CDR3: TGTGCCAGCAGCCTCGGTTTTGTCCAGTACTTC. This translates into CASSLGFVQYF.

V usage is TRBV9 and J usage is TRBJ2-2; 9 bases match TRBD1. Germline values: CDR1 SGDLS, CDR2 YYNGEE. There are 17 residues in the CDR3. Losses at the gene ends were 3 bases for V and 1 base for J; bases not matched to a gene: 7. The CDR3: CASSGGDRAWNTGELFF. The CDR3 DNA reads as TGTGCCAGCAGCGGAGGGGACAGGGCTTGGAACACCGGGGAGCTGTTTTTT.

This chain connects TRBV28 to TRBJ2-2; TRBD2 is a possible D gene (6 bases). Deletions cut 3 bases from V and 1 base from J, with 15 bases between. The CDR3 contains 17 residues. Germline V gene sequence: CDR1 MDHEN, CDR2 SYDVKM. The DNA of the CDR3 is TGTGCCAGCAGTTTCCCCATTGGACTACTGAACACCGGGGAGCTGTTTTTT. Translating gives CASSFPIGLLNTGELFF.

The gene calls are TRBV3-1 (or the pseudogene TRBV3-2) and TRBJ2-3, with 11 bases matching TRBD1. V shed 4 bases, J shed 4 bases, and the junction held 10 bases outside the gene matches. The CDR3 length is 17 residues. The germline V gene encodes CDR1 LGHDT and CDR2 YNNKEL (reference sequence). For the CDR3, the DNA is TGTGCCAGCAGCCTGGACCAGTGGACAGGGGGCCCAGATACGCAGTATTTT. Translation gives CASSLDQWTGGPDTQYF.

This chain uses TRBV5-1 with TRBJ1-3, with 7 positions matching TRBD1. This CDR3 region has 16 residues. Germline lookup yields CDR1 SGHRS and CDR2 YFSETQ. Unmatched junction bases numbered 13, after V lost 6 bases and J lost 4 bases. CDR3 protein: CASTLDSQGDGNTIYF. In DNA, the CDR3 is TGCGCCAGCACGCTTGATTCTCAGGGGGACGGAAACACCATATATTTT.

The genes are TRBV28 and TRBJ1-4, with 7 positions matching TRBD1. Germline values: CDR1 MDHEN, CDR2 SYDVKM. CDR3 size: 14 residues. The V and J ends lost 4 bases and 5 bases, in that order; junction bases with no gene match: 4. CDR3 loop: CASSYQGGNEKLFF. CDR3 bases: TGTGCCAGCAGTTATCAGGGGGGCAATGAAAAACTGTTTTTT.

This clone was seen more than once but under ten times. This chain connects TRBV4-1 to TRBJ2-7, with D possibly TRBD2 on 6 matching bases. The CDR3 covers 15 residues. CDR1 and CDR2 (germline): MGHRA, YSYEKL. The V end lost 1 base, the J end lost 1 base, and 11 bases lay between the germline ends. Here the CDR3 reads CASSQVPSVSYEQYF. The CDR3 DNA reads as TGCGCCAGCAGCCAAGTCCCTAGCGTGTCCTACGAGCAGTACTTC.

V gene TRBV6-5 combines with J gene TRBJ2-1, with TRBD2 matching over 7 bases. Germline lookup yields CDR1 MNHEY and CDR2 SVGAGI. The length of the CDR3 is 13 residues. V trimming: 7 bases; J trimming: 6 bases; junction bases outside the gene matches: 6. CDR3: CASTTGTINEQFF. The CDR3 DNA reads TGTGCCAGCACCACGGGGACTATCAATGAGCAGTTCTTC.

The V gene is TRBV28, the J gene TRBJ2-7, with 14 bases matching TRBD2. Losses at the gene ends were 4 bases for V and 7 bases for J; bases not matched to a gene: 6. CDR3 length equals 15 residues. In germline, CDR1 is MDHEN, CDR2 SYDVKM. CDR3 DNA: TGTGCCAGCAGTTCGGGACTAGCGGGAGTGGGTGAGCAGTACTTC. The encoded protein is CASSSGLAGVGEQYF.

The chain employs TRBV7-9 and TRBJ2-1; 10 bases align to TRBD2. This CDR3 has 15 amino acids. Germline V gene sequence: CDR1 SEHNR, CDR2 FQNEAQ (reference sequence). V gave up 2 bases and J gave up 7 bases; unmatched junction bases: 5. Written as DNA, the CDR3 is TGTGCCAGCAGCTTACTAGCGGGAGTGATAAATGAGCAGTTCTTC. It translates to CASSLLAGVINEQFF.